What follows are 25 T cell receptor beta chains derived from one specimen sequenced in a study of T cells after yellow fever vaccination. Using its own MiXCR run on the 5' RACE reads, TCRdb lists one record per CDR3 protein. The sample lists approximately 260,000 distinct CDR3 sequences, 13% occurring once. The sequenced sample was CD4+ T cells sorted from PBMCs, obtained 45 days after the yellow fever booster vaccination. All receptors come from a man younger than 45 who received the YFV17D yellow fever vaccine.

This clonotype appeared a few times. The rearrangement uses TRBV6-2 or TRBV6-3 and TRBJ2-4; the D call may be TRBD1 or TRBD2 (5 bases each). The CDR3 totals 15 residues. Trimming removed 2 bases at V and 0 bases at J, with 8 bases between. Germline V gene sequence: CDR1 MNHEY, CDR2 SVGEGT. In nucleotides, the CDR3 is TGTGCCAGCAGTTACGGGACCCTAGCCAAAAACATTCAGTACTTC. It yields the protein CASSYGTLAKNIQYF.

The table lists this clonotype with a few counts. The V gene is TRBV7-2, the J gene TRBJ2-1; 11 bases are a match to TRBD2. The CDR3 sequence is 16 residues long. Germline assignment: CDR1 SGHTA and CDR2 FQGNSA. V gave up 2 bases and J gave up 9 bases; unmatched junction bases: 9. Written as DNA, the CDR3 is TGTGCCAGCAGCTTAAACGGAAGGCTAGCGGGAGGTGAGCAGTTCTTC. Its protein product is CASSLNGRLAGGEQFF. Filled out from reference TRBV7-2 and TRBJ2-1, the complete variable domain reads GAGVSQSPSNKVTEKGKDVELRCDPISGHTALYWYRQSLGQGLEFLIYFQGNSAPDKSGLPSDRFSAERTGGSVSTLTIQRTQQEDSAVYLCASSLNGRLAGGEQFFGPGTRLTVL.

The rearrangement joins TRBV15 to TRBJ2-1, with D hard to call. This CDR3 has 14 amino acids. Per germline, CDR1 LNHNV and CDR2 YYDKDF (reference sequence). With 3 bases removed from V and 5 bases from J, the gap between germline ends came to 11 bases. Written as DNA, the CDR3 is TGTGCCACCAGCAGGGAGAAGCGCCACAATGAGCAGTTCTTC. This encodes CATSREKRHNEQFF. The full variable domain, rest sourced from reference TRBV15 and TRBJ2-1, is DAMVIQNPRYQVTQFGKPVTLSCSQTLNHNVMYWYQQKSSQAPKLLFHYYDKDFNNEADTPDNFQSRRPNTSFCFLDIRSPGLGDTAMYLCATSREKRHNEQFFGPGTRLTVL.

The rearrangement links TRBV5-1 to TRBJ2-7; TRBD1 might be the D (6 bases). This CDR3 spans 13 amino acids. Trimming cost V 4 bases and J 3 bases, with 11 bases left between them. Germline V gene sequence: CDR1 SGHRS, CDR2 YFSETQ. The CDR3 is CASSTPGHYEQYF. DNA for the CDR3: TGCGCCAGCAGCACACCGGGACACTACGAGCAGTACTTC.

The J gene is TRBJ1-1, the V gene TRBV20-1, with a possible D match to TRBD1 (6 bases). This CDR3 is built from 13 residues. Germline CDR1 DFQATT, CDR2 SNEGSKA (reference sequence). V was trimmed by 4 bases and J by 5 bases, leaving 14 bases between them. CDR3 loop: CSATEDSKTEAFF. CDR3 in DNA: TGCAGTGCTACCGAGGACAGCAAGACTGAAGCTTTCTTT.

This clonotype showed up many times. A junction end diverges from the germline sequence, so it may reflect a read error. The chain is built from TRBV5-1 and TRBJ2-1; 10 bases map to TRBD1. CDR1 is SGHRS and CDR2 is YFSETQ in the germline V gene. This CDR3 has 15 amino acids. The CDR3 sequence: CASSSTGGTYNEQFF. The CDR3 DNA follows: TGTGCCAGCAGCTCGACAGGGGGCACCTACAATGAGCAGTTCTTC.

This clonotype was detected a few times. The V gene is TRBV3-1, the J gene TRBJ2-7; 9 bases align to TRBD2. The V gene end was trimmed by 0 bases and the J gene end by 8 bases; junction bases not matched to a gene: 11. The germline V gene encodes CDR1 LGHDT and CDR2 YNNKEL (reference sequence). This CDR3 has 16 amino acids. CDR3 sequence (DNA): TGTGCCAGCAGCCAAGAGGCGTTAGCGGGGGACTTTAAGCAGTACTTC. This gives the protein CASSQEALAGDFKQYF.

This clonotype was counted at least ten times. CDR3 residues: CSVEERAGGYEQYF. In nucleotides, the CDR3 is TGCAGCGTTGAGGAAAGAGCGGGAGGGTACGAGCAGTACTTC. V and J are TRBV29-1 and TRBJ2-7; 10 nucleotides align to TRBD2. In germline, CDR1 is SQVTM, CDR2 ANQGSEA. Trimming cost V 3 bases and J 4 bases; bases outside gene matches: 6. This CDR3 comprises 14 residues.

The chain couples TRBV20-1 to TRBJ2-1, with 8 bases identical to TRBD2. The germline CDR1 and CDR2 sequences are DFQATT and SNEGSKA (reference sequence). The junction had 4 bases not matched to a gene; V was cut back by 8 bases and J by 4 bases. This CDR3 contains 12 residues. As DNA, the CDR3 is TGCAGTTTTCGGGAGGGTTACAATGAGCAGTTCTTC. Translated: CSFREGYNEQFF.

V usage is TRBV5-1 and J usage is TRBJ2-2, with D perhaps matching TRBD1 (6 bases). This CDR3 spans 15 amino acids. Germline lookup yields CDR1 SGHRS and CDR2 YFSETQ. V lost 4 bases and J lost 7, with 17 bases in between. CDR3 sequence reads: CASSGSRDNHGELFF. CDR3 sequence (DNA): TGCGCCAGCAGCGGTTCCCGGGACAACCACGGGGAGCTGTTTTTT. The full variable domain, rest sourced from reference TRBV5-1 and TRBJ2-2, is KAGVTQTPRYLIKTRGQQVTLSCSPISGHRSVSWYQQTPGQGLQFLFEYFSETQRNKGNFPGRFSGRQFSNSRSEMNVSTLELGDSALYLCASSGSRDNHGELFFGEGSRLTVL.

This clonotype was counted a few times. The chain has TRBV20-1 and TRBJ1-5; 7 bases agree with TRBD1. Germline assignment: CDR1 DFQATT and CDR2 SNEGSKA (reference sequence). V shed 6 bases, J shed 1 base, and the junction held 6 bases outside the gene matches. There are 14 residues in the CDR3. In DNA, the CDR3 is TGCAGTGCCCTCCCAGGGGGGAGCAATCAGCCCCAGCATTTT. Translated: CSALPGGSNQPQHF.

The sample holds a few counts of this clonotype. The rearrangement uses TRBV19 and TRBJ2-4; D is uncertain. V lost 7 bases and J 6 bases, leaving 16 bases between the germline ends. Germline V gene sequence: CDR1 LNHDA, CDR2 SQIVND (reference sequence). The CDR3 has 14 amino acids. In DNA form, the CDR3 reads TGTGCCAGTACCCCGAGAGACCTCGGAAACATTCAGTACTTC. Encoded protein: CASTPRDLGNIQYF. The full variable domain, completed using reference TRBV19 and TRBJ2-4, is DGGITQSPKYLFRKEGQNVTLSCEQNLNHDAMYWYRQDPGQGLRLIYYSQIVNDFQKGDIAEGYSVSREKKESFPLTVTSAQKNPTAFYLCASTPRDLGNIQYFGAGTRLSVL.

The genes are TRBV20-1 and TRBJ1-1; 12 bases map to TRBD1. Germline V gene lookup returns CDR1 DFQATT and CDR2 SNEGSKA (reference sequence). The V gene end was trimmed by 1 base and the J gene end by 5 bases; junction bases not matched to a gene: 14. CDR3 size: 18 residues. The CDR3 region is CSARGGYRDRGHGTEAFF. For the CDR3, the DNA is TGCAGTGCTAGAGGGGGATACCGGGACAGGGGGCATGGGACTGAAGCTTTCTTT.

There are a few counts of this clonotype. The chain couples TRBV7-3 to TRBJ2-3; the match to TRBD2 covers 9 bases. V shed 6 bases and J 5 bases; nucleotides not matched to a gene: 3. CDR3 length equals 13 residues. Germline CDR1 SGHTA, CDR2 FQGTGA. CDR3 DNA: TGTGCCAGCAGTGGTAGCGGGAGAGATACGCAGTATTTT. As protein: CASSGSGRDTQYF. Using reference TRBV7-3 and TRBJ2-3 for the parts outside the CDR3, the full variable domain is GAGVSQTPSNKVTEKGKYVELRCDPISGHTALYWYRQSLGQGPEFLIYFQGTGAADDSGLPNDRFFAVRPEGSVSTLKIQRTERGDSAVYLCASSGSGRDTQYFGPGTRLTVL.

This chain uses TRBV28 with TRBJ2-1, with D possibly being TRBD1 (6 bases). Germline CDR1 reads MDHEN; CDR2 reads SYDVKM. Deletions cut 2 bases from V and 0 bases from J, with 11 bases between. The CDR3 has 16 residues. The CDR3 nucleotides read TGTGCCAGCAGTTTACTCGGCAGGGGCTCCTACAATGAGCAGTTCTTC. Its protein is CASSLLGRGSYNEQFF.

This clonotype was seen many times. The CDR3 bases are TGTGCCAGCAGCTTAGCGGGGACCGCCTACAATGAGCAGTTCTTC. Translating gives CASSLAGTAYNEQFF. V and J are TRBV7-6 and TRBJ2-1, with D perhaps TRBD1 or TRBD2 (5 bases each). Germline V lookup: CDR1 SGHVS, CDR2 FNYEAQ. Trimming took 0 bases from V and 2 from J, leaving 8 bases between them. The CDR3 spans 15 residues.

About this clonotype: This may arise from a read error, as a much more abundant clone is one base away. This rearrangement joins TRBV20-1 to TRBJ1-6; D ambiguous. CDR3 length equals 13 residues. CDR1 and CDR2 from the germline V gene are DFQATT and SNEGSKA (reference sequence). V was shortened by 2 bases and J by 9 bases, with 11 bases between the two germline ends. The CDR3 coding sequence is TGCAGTGCTAGATCGGAGTGGGGTTCACCCCTCCACTTT. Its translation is CSARSEWGSPLHF.

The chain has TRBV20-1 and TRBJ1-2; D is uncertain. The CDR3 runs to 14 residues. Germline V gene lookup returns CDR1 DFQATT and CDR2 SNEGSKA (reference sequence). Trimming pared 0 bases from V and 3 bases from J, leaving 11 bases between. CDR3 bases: TGCAGTGCTAGAGATCGCCGCCAGGACTATGGCTACACCTTC. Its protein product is CSARDRRQDYGYTF.

CDR3 amino acids: CASRRVDTQYF. CDR3 bases: TGTGCCAGCAGAAGGGTAGATACGCAGTATTTT. The chain carries TRBV7-9 and TRBJ2-3; D is uncertain. Deletions cut 6 bases from V and 5 bases from J, with 6 bases between. The CDR3 has 11 residues. CDR1 is SEHNR and CDR2 is FQNEAQ in the germline V gene (reference sequence).

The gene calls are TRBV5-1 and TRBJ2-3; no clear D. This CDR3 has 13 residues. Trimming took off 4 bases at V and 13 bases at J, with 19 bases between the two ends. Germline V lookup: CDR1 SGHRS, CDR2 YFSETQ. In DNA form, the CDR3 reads TGCGCCAGCAGCCCCCAGCCGGGCGCCATCAAGTATTTT. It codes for CASSPQPGAIKYF.

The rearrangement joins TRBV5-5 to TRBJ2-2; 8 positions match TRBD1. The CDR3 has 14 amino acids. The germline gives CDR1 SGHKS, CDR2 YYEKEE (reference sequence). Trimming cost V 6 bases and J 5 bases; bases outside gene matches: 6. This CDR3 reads CASIAGGATGELFF. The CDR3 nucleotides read TGTGCCAGCATTGCAGGGGGCGCGACCGGGGAGCTGTTTTTT.

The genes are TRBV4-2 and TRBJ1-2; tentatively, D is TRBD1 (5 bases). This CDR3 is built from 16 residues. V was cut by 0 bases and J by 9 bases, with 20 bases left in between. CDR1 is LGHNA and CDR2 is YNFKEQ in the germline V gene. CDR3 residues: CASSQEGIGVYGSYTF. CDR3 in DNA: TGTGCCAGCAGCCAAGAGGGTATAGGGGTCTATGGTAGCTACACCTTC.

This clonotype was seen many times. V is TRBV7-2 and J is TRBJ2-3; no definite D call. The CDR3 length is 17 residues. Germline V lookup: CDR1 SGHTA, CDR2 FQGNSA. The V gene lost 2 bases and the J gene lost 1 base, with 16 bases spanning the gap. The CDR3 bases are TGTGCCAGCAGCTTAAGAAGCGCGGCCGCCCGCACAGATACGCAGTATTTT. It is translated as CASSLRSAAARTDTQYF.

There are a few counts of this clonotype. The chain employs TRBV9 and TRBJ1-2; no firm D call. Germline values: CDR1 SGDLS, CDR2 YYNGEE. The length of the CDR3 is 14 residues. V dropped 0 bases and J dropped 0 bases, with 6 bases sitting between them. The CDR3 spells CASSVGEANYGYTF. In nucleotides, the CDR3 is TGTGCCAGCAGCGTAGGGGAAGCTAACTATGGCTACACCTTC.

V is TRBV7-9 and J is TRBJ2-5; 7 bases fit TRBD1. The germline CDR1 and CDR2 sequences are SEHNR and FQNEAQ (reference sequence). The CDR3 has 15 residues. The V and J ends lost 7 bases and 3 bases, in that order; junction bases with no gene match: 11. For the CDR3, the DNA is TGTGCCAGCACCCGTAATTCCGGGACAGAAGAGACCCAGTACTTC. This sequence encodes CASTRNSGTEETQYF.